This TCR beta chain appears in the sequencing data of a study of blood T cell repertoires in COVID-19. The wider study: In each case, the material was cDNA or gDNA derived from T cells, B-cell-depleted T cells, or PBMCs.

CDR3 length equals 17 residues. CDR1 and CDR2 (germline): SGDLS, YYNGEE. Losses at the gene ends were 3 bases for V and 2 bases for J; bases not matched to a gene: 11. Produced via immunoSEQ multiplex PCR; TCRdb's table is partial and in-frame only. The sample yields roughly 59,000 clones, 81% seen once. The sequencing input was peripheral blood. The origin of this receptor is a man older than 75 with acute or convalescent COVID-19. V gene TRBV9 combines with J gene TRBJ2-4; 7 bases match TRBD1. The CDR3 is CASSESDRALSKNIQYF. The CDR3 region has the DNA TGTGCCAGCAGCGAGTCCGACAGGGCTCTATCCAAAAACATTCAGTACTTC. Full variable domain (missing parts from reference TRBV9 and TRBJ2-4): DSGVTQTPKHLITATGQRVTLRCSPRSGDLSVYWYQQSLDQGLQFLIQYYNGEERAKGNILERFSAQQFPDLHSELNLSSLELGDSALYFCASSESDRALSKNIQYFGAGTRLSVL.